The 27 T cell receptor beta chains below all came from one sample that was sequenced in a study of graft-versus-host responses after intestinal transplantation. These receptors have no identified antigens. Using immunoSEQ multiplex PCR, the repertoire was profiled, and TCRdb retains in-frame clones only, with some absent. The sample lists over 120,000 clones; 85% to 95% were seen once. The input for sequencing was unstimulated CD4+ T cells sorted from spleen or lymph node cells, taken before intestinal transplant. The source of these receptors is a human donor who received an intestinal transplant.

This chain's CDR3 is CASSLGLFNEQFF. In nucleotides, the CDR3 is TGTGCCAGCAGCCTGGGCCTATTCAATGAGCAGTTCTTC. The V gene is TRBV14, the J gene TRBJ2-1; D call uncertain. This CDR3 contains 13 residues. Deletions cut 4 bases from V and 6 bases from J, with 10 bases between. Germline V lookup: CDR1 SGHDN, CDR2 FVKESK.

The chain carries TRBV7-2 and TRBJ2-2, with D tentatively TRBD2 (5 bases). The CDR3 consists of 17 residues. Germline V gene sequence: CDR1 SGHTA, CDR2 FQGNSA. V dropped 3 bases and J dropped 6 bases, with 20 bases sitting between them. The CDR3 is CASSFRPGAAMPGELFF. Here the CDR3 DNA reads TGTGCCAGCAGCTTCAGACCCGGAGCGGCCATGCCCGGGGAGCTGTTTTTT. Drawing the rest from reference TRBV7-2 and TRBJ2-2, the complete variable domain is GAGVSQSPSNKVTEKGKDVELRCDPISGHTALYWYRQSLGQGLEFLIYFQGNSAPDKSGLPSDRFSAERTGGSVSTLTIQRTQQEDSAVYLCASSFRPGAAMPGELFFGEGSRLTVL.

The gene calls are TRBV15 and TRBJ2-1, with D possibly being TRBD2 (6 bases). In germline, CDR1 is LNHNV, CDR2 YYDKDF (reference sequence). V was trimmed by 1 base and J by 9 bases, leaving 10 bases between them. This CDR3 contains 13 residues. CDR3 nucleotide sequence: TGTGCCACCAGCAGAGGGGAGGAGGGTGAGCAGTTCTTC. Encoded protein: CATSRGEEGEQFF.

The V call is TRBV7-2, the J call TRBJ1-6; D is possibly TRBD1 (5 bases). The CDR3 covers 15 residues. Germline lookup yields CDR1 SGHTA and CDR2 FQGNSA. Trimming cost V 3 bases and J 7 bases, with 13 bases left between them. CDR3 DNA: TGTGCCAGCAGCTTCAGACAGAACCACAATTCACCCCTCCACTTT. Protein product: CASSFRQNHNSPLHF.

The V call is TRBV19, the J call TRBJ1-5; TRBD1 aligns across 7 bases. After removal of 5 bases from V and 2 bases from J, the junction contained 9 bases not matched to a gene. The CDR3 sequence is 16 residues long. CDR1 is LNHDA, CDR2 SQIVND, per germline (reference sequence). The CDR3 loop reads CASSARQGGGNQPQHF. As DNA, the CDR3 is TGTGCCAGTAGTGCTCGACAGGGAGGAGGCAATCAGCCCCAGCATTTT.

The chain's CDR3 is CASSLPNVTGFGGYEQYF. DNA for the CDR3: TGCGCCAGCAGCCTGCCTAACGTAACAGGGTTCGGTGGCTACGAGCAGTACTTC. The chain joins TRBV5-1 to TRBJ2-7; D is possibly TRBD1 (6 bases). Trimming left V 4 bases short and J 3 bases short, with 26 bases between. Germline CDR1 is SGHRS and CDR2 is YFSETQ. The CDR3 has 18 residues.

The DNA of the CDR3 is TGTGCCAGCAGCCTCGGACTAGCGGGCCCATTCCCCTACGAGCAGTACTTC. Its translation: CASSLGLAGPFPYEQYF. The gene calls are TRBV7-2 and TRBJ2-7; 11 bases map to TRBD2. Germline assignment: CDR1 SGHTA and CDR2 FQGNSA. With 5 bases clipped from V and 2 bases from J, the junction kept 11 bases outside the gene matches. The CDR3 is 17 amino acids.

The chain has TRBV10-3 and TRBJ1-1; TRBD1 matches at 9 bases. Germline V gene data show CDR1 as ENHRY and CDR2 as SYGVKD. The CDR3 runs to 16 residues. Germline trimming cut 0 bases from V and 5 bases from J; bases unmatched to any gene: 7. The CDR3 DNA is TGTGCCATCAGTGAGTCGCTGGGACAGGGAGGGACTGAAGCTTTCTTT. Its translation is CAISESLGQGGTEAFF.

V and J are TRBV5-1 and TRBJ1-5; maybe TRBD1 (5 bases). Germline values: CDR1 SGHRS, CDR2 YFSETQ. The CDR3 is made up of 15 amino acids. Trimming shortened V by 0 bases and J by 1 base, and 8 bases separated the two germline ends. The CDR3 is CASSLGGVSNQPQHF. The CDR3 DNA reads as TGCGCCAGCAGCTTGGGGGGGGTGAGCAATCAGCCCCAGCATTTT.

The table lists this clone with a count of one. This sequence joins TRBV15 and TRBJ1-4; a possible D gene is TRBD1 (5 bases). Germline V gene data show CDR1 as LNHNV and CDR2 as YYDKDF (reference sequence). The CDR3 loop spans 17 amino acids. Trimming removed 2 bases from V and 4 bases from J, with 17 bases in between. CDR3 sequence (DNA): TGTGCCACCAGCAGACTCCTAGGGGCAGCGGATAATGAAAAACTGTTTTTT. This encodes CATSRLLGAADNEKLFF.

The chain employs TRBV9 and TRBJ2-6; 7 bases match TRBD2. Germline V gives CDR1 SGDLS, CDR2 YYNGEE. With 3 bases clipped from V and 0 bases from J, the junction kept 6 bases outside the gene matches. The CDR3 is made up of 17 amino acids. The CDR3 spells CASSEGLSGSGANVLTF. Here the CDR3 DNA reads TGTGCCAGCAGCGAGGGACTATCTGGCTCTGGGGCCAACGTCCTGACTTTC.

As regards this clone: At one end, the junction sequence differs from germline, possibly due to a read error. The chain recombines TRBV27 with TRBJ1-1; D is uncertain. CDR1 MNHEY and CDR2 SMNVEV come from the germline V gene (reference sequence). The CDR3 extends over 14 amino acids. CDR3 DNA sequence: TGTGCCAGCAGTTCCCGGACGGAGAACAGTGAAGCTTTCTTT. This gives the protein CASSSRTENSEAFF.

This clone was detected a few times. DNA of the CDR3: TGTGCCAGCAGGAGACAGATTGCAGAGACCCAGTACTTC. It yields the protein CASRRQIAETQYF. The chain combines TRBV6-6 with TRBJ2-5; TRBD1 might be the D (5 bases). The length of the CDR3 is 13 residues. Germline CDR1 MNHNY, CDR2 SVGAGI (reference sequence). The V gene lost 6 bases and the J gene lost 4 bases, with 12 bases spanning the gap.

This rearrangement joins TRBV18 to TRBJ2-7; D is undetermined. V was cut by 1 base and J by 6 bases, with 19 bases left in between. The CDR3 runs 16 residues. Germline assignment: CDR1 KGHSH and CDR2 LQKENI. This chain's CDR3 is CASSPQRLEATGEQYF. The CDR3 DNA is TGTGCCAGCTCACCACAACGTCTAGAGGCGACCGGCGAGCAGTACTTC.

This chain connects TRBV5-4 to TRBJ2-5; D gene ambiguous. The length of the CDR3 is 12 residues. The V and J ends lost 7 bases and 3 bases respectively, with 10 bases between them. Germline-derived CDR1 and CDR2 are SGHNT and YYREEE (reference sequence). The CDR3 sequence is CASSASEETQYF. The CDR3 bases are TGTGCCAGCTCAGCCTCAGAAGAGACCCAGTACTTC.

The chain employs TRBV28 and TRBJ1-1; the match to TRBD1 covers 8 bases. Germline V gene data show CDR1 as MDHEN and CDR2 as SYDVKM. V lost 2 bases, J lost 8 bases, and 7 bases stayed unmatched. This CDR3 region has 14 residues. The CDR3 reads CASSLRTGRAEAFF. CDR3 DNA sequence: TGTGCCAGCAGTTTAAGGACAGGGAGGGCAGAAGCTTTCTTT.

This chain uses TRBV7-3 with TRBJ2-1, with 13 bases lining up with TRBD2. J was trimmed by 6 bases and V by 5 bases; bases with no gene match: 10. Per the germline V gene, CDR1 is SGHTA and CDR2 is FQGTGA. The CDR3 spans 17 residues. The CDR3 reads CASSPRGGTSGINEQFF. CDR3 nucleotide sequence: TGTGCCAGCAGCCCTAGGGGCGGGACTAGCGGGATCAATGAGCAGTTCTTC.

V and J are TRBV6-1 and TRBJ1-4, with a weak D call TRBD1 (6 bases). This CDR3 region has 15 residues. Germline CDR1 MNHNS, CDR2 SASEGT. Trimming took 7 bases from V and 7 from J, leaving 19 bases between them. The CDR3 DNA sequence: TGTGCCAGCAAGAGAGGGGGGCAGGTGACTGAAAAACTGTTTTTT. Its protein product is CASKRGGQVTEKLFF.

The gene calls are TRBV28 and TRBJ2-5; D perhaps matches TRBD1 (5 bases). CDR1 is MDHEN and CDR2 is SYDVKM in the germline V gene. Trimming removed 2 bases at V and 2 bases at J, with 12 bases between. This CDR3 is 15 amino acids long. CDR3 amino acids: CASSLPGPGQETQYF. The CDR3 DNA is TGTGCCAGCAGTTTACCAGGGCCAGGACAAGAGACCCAGTACTTC.

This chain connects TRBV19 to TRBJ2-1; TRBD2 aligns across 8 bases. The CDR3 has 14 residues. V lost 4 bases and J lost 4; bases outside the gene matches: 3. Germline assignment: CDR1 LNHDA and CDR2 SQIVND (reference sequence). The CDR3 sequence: CASSNSGTYNEQFF. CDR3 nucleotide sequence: TGTGCCAGTAGTAATAGCGGGACTTACAATGAGCAGTTCTTC.

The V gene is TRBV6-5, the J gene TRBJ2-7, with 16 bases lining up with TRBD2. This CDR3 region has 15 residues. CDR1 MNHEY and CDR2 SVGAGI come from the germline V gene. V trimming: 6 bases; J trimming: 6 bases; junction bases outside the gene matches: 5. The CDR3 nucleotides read TGTGCCAGCAGAGGGACTAGCGGGAGGGCCGGCGAGCAGTACTTC. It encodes CASRGTSGRAGEQYF.

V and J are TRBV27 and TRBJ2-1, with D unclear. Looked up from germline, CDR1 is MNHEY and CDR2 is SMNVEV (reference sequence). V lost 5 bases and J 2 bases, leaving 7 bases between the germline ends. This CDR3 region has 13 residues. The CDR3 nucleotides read TGTGCCAGCAGTCCCCTCCCCTACAATGAGCAGTTCTTC. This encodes CASSPLPYNEQFF.

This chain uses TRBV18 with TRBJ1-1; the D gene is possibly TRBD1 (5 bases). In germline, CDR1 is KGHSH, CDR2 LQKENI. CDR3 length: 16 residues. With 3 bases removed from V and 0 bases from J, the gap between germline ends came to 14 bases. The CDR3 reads CASSPGRQDMNTEAFF. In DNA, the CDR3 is TGTGCCAGCTCACCGGGACGGCAAGATATGAACACTGAAGCTTTCTTT.

The CDR3 region has the DNA TGTGCCAGCTCACCGTCAGTCTATGAGCAGTTCTTC. It codes for CASSPSVYEQFF. The chain links TRBV18 to TRBJ2-1; no firm D call. CDR3 length: 12 amino acids. From germline, CDR1 is KGHSH and CDR2 LQKENI. With 3 bases removed from V and 8 bases from J, the gap between germline ends came to 8 bases. The whole variable domain, filled in from reference TRBV18 and TRBJ2-1, reads NAGVMQNPRHLVRRRGQEARLRCSPMKGHSHVYWYRQLPEEGLKFMVYLQKENIIDESGMPKERFSAEFPKEGPSILRIQQVVRGDSAAYFCASSPSVYEQFFGPGTRLTVL.

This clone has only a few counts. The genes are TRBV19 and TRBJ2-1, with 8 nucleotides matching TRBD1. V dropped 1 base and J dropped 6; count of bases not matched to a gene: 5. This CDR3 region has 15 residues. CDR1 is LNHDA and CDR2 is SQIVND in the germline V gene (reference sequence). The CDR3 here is CASSIGTGMSNEQFF. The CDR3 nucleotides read TGTGCCAGTAGTATAGGGACAGGGATGTCCAATGAGCAGTTCTTC.

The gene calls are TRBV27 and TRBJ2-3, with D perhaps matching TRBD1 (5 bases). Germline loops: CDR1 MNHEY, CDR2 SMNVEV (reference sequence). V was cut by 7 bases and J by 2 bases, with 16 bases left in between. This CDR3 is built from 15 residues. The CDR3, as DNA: TGTGCCAGCAACCGTGCCAGGGCCCCCACAGATACGCAGTATTTT. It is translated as CASNRARAPTDTQYF.

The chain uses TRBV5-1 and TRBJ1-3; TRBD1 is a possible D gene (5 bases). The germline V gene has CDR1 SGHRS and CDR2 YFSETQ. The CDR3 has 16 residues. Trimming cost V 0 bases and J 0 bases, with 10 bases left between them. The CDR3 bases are TGCGCCAGCAGCTTGGGTGTTGGGGGCTCTGGAAACACCATATATTTT. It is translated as CASSLGVGGSGNTIYF.